The 4 T cell receptor beta chains given below trace back to one sample, sequenced in a study of cytomegalovirus exposure and HLA in healthy donors. Vbeta (60) and Jbeta (13) primers were used in the PCR. Here immunoSEQ multiplex PCR was the method, and the copy in TCRdb shows in-frame clones only, minus some. The data show over 150,000 clones, with 80% seen just once and 5.6% held by the top ten. The sequenced sample was PBMCs. The receptor set was obtained from a woman aged 40 to 50 in good health and CMV-seropositive.

This clone was seen ten or more times. The chain carries TRBV6-6 and TRBJ2-7; 8 positions agree with TRBD2. J lost 7 bases, V lost 7 bases, and 6 bases had no gene match. Germline V gene sequence: CDR1 MNHNY, CDR2 SVGAGI (reference sequence). This CDR3 is built from 12 residues. In nucleotides, the CDR3 is TGTGCCAGCACGACTAGCGTGGGGGAGCAGTACTTC. It encodes CASTTSVGEQYF.

This sequence joins TRBV5-1 and TRBJ1-4; 7 positions agree with TRBD1. The CDR3 is made up of 17 amino acids. Per the germline V gene, CDR1 is SGHRS and CDR2 is YFSETQ. The ends lost 3 bases at V and 0 bases at J; junction bases unmatched: 8. The CDR3 DNA follows: TGCGCCAGCAGCTCAGTTGCAGGGGGAGCAACTAATGAAAAACTGTTTTTT. Protein: CASSSVAGGATNEKLFF.

Comments on this clone: The sample carries other DNA sequences with the same CDR3. The J gene is TRBJ1-1, the V gene TRBV18; the D gene is possibly TRBD1 (5 bases). This CDR3 has 13 amino acids. Germline V gene sequence: CDR1 KGHSH, CDR2 LQKENI. Trimming removed 3 bases at V and 5 bases at J, with 10 bases between. CDR3 residues: CASSPAQGTEAFF. CDR3 DNA: TGTGCCAGCTCACCCGCGCAGGGAACTGAAGCTTTCTTT.

The chain carries TRBV7-6 and TRBJ2-2; D perhaps matches TRBD1 (6 bases). Trimming cost V 0 bases and J 7 bases, with 9 bases left between them. The CDR3 totals 14 residues. CDR1 is SGHVS, CDR2 FNYEAQ, per germline. CDR3 DNA: TGTGCCAGCAGCTTAGCGGACAGCATCGGGGAGCTGTTTTTT. It is translated as CASSLADSIGELFF.